The 28 T cell receptor beta chains presented below share a single source sample, sequenced in a study of T-cell memory formation after mild COVID-19 (dated by TCRdb to the early 2020s). Library construction relied on 5' RACE. Sequencer: Illumina NovaSeq 6000. TCRdb itself trimmed the public reads at Q25 with fastp, ran MiXCR and retained productive beta chains. Every CDR3 protein is listed once, alongside the most common genes and DNA of its rows. The sample contains roughly 130,000 distinct CDR3 sequences, 15% to 20% of them found a single time. Approximately 5.5% of the sample lies in the top ten. Sequenced: PBMCs or a T cell subset sorted from them (not recorded which). The receptors were sampled from a man younger than 35 who had mild COVID-19 (a few samples of this study predate the infection). The sample titles of this study are shuffled in the database, so cell type and time point are left out; the donor was told from shared clones.

The genes are TRBV7-9 and TRBJ1-1; D is uncertain. Germline CDR1 and CDR2: SEHNR and FQNEAQ (reference sequence). This CDR3 has 14 amino acids. Deletions cut 8 bases from V and 1 base from J, with 14 bases between. The CDR3 DNA follows: TGTGCCAGCCAAAAGGTTGGTGAGAACACTGAAGCTTTCTTT. Its translation is CASQKVGENTEAFF.

This sequence joins TRBV7-3 and TRBJ2-2; D not resolved. Looked up from germline, CDR1 is SGHTA and CDR2 is FQGTGA. The CDR3 is made up of 14 amino acids. Trimming removed 5 bases at V and 3 bases at J, with 10 bases between. CDR3 amino acids: CASSHSRDTGELFF. CDR3 DNA: TGTGCCAGCAGCCACTCCCGGGACACCGGGGAGCTGTTTTTT.

The table lists this clonotype with many counts. This chain links TRBV5-1 with TRBJ2-3; no clear D gene. The germline V gene has CDR1 SGHRS and CDR2 YFSETQ. The CDR3 has 16 residues. Trimming stripped 4 bases from V and 4 bases from J, with 19 bases between. The CDR3 DNA follows: TGCGCCAGCAGCCTGAGCTCCCCCGGCAATGCAGATACGCAGTATTTT. Its translation is CASSLSSPGNADTQYF.

Only a few counts were recorded for this clonotype. This rearrangement joins TRBV5-4 to TRBJ1-2, with 7 bases aligning to TRBD1. This CDR3 has 15 residues. Germline values: CDR1 SGHNT, CDR2 YYREEE (reference sequence). J was trimmed by 7 bases and V by 0 bases; bases with no gene match: 9. CDR3 protein: CASSLEFQGVGGYTF. CDR3 coding DNA: TGTGCCAGCAGCTTGGAGTTTCAGGGGGTTGGTGGCTACACCTTC. The full variable domain, completed using reference TRBV5-4 and TRBJ1-2, is ETGVTQSPTHLIKTRGQQVTLRCSSQSGHNTVSWYQQALGQGPQFIFQYYREEENGRGNFPPRFSGLQFPNYSSELNVNALELDDSALYLCASSLEFQGVGGYTFGSGTRLTVV.

The chain joins TRBV7-9 to TRBJ1-2; D gene uncertain. CDR1 and CDR2 (germline): SEHNR, FQNEAQ (reference sequence). Trimming removed 7 bases from V and 3 bases from J, with 15 bases in between. The CDR3 spans 14 residues. CDR3 residues: CASIPPLKYYGYTF. Written as DNA, the CDR3 is TGTGCCAGCATCCCCCCCCTAAAATACTATGGCTACACCTTC.

This clonotype was observed a handful of times. The chain recombines TRBV5-1 with TRBJ2-3, with D tentatively TRBD2 (5 bases). This CDR3 has 15 residues. Trimming removed 1 base from V and 0 bases from J, with 9 bases in between. Germline V gene sequence: CDR1 SGHRS, CDR2 YFSETQ. CDR3 loop: CASSLSGLSTDTQYF. The CDR3 DNA follows: TGCGCCAGCAGCTTGAGTGGACTTAGCACAGATACGCAGTATTTT.

This chain joins TRBV2 and TRBJ2-5; possibly TRBD2 for D (5 bases). Trimming left V 8 bases short and J 1 base short, with 17 bases between. Germline assignment: CDR1 SNHLY and CDR2 FYNNEI. The CDR3 is 15 amino acids. The CDR3 is CASLWKERPQETQYF. Written as DNA, the CDR3 is TGTGCCAGCCTATGGAAGGAGCGGCCCCAAGAGACCCAGTACTTC. Together with reference TRBV2 and TRBJ2-5, the CDR3 gives the full variable domain: EPEVTQTPSHQVTQMGQEVILRCVPISNHLYFYWYRQILGQKVEFLVSFYNNEISEKSEIFDDQFSVERPDGSNFTLKIRSTKLEDSAMYFCASLWKERPQETQYFGPGTRLLVL.

This clonotype was observed a handful of times. The rearrangement links TRBV21-1 to TRBJ2-1. TRBV21-1 is recorded as a pseudogene. The CDR3 has 14 residues. CDR3 nucleotide sequence: TGTGCCAGCAGCAAAGCCGGAAGCCGTGATGAGCAGTTCTTC. It codes for CASSKAGSRDEQFF.

The chain's CDR3 is CANKPGTENTGELFF. The CDR3 coding sequence is TGTGCCAACAAGCCCGGGACAGAGAACACCGGGGAGCTGTTTTTT. The chain has TRBV7-9 and TRBJ2-2; 7 bases are a match to TRBD1. This CDR3 is 15 amino acids long. Germline CDR1 reads SEHNR; CDR2 reads FQNEAQ (reference sequence). Trimming cost V 10 bases and J 1 base; bases outside gene matches: 9.

This clonotype was detected only a few times. The chain recombines TRBV7-9 with TRBJ2-7, with TRBD2 matching 7 bases. The V gene's germline CDR1 is SEHNR and CDR2 FQNEAQ (reference sequence). J gave up 6 bases and V 0 bases, and 5 bases lay outside the gene matches. The CDR3 length is 14 residues. CDR3 protein: CASSLAAGVGEQYV. Written as DNA, the CDR3 is TGTGCCAGCAGCTTAGCGGCGGGGGTTGGCGAGCAGTACGTC.

This clonotype came up a few times. V is TRBV24-1 and J is TRBJ2-1; D is ambiguous. The germline V gene has CDR1 KGHDR and CDR2 SFDVKD. Trimming stripped 8 bases from V and 2 bases from J, with 3 bases between. This CDR3 has 11 residues. CDR3 residues: CATKAYNEQFF. The CDR3 nucleotides are TGTGCCACCAAGGCCTACAATGAGCAGTTCTTC.

The chain employs TRBV28 and TRBJ1-1; no reliable D call. Germline CDR1 is MDHEN and CDR2 is SYDVKM. With 4 bases removed from V and 7 bases from J, the gap between germline ends came to 7 bases. There are 11 residues in the CDR3. CDR3 sequence reads: CASSSRNEAFF. As DNA, the CDR3 is TGTGCCAGCAGTTCTAGGAATGAAGCTTTCTTT.

CDR3 residues: CASSLGGEEGEQYV. The CDR3, as DNA: TGCGCCAGCAGCTTGGGAGGGGAAGAGGGAGAGCAGTACGTC. The V gene is TRBV5-1, the J gene TRBJ2-7; the D call may be TRBD1 or TRBD2 (5 bases each). This CDR3 is built from 14 residues. V lost 0 bases and J 7 bases, leaving 14 bases between the germline ends. Germline CDR1 reads SGHRS; CDR2 reads YFSETQ.

This chain links TRBV20-1 with TRBJ2-3; D could derive from TRBD1 or TRBD2 (5 bases each). V was pared by 3 bases and J by 8 bases, with 12 bases between. Germline values: CDR1 DFQATT, CDR2 SNEGSKA (reference sequence). CDR3 length: 12 residues. CDR3 residues: CSARGVSGTQYF. The CDR3 DNA reads as TGCAGTGCTAGGGGGGTGTCGGGTACGCAGTATTTT.

This clonotype occurred many times. The V and J genes are TRBV29-1 and TRBJ2-7, with D possibly being TRBD1 (5 bases). Germline CDR1 and CDR2: SQVTM and ANQGSEA. This CDR3 is 13 amino acids long. With 4 bases removed from V and 3 bases from J, the gap between germline ends came to 13 bases. The CDR3 coding sequence is TGCAGCGTTGCGCCAGGGATCAACTACGAGCAGTACTTC. Translating gives CSVAPGINYEQYF.

V usage is TRBV30 and J usage is TRBJ1-5, with D possibly TRBD1 on 5 matching bases. The CDR3 spans 13 residues. V lost 2 bases and J 9 bases, leaving 14 bases between the germline ends. CDR1 and CDR2 (germline): GTSNPN, SVGIG (reference sequence). DNA of the CDR3: TGTGCCTGGAGTCAGCCAGGGAGGCTGCCCCAGCATTTT. Its protein is CAWSQPGRLPQHF.

This clonotype was seen more than once but under ten times. This chain uses TRBV7-9 with TRBJ2-3; D is tentatively TRBD1 or TRBD2 (5 bases each). The CDR3 loop spans 13 amino acids. Germline CDR1 is SEHNR and CDR2 is FQNEAQ (reference sequence). V shed 5 bases and J shed 4 bases, with 10 bases lying between them. The CDR3 protein is CASSRLGADTQYF. CDR3 DNA sequence: TGTGCCAGCAGCCGGCTGGGGGCAGATACGCAGTATTTT.

This clonotype occurred many times. The chain employs TRBV5-1 and TRBJ2-5, with D unclear. V dropped 4 bases and J dropped 5 bases, with 12 bases sitting between them. Per germline, CDR1 SGHRS and CDR2 YFSETQ. This CDR3 has 13 amino acids. In nucleotides, the CDR3 is TGCGCCAGCAGCCTTGGCGTGCAGGAGACCCAGTACTTC. Protein sequence: CASSLGVQETQYF.

This clonotype was observed once. The gene calls are TRBV5-1 and TRBJ2-2, with 12 bases identical to TRBD2. CDR1 is SGHRS and CDR2 is YFSETQ in the germline V gene. This CDR3 comprises 19 residues. V lost 4 bases, J lost 5 bases, and 15 bases stayed unmatched. The CDR3 sequence is CASSQETSGGLIRTGELFF. Here the CDR3 DNA reads TGCGCCAGCAGCCAGGAGACTAGCGGGGGACTAATCAGAACCGGGGAGCTGTTTTTT.

The V call is TRBV11-2, the J call TRBJ1-6; no reliable D call. V was cut by 1 base and J by 7 bases, with 17 bases left in between. Germline values: CDR1 SGHAT, CDR2 FQNNGV. The CDR3 is 17 residues long. In nucleotides, the CDR3 is TGTGCCAGCAGCTTAGGTCGGGCTTGGATATTAAATTCACCCCTCCACTTT. Translation: CASSLGRAWILNSPLHF.

The rearrangement joins TRBV11-2 to TRBJ2-3; possible D gene TRBD2, 7 bases. Germline V gene lookup returns CDR1 SGHAT and CDR2 FQNNGV. Trimming took off 5 bases at V and 5 bases at J, with 11 bases between the two ends. CDR3 size: 13 residues. The CDR3 sequence is CASSRGAEDTQYF. CDR3 sequence (DNA): TGTGCCAGCAGCCGGGGGGCTGAAGATACGCAGTATTTT.

The chain employs TRBV7-2 and TRBJ1-1; D uncertain. The CDR3 covers 12 residues. Germline CDR1 is SGHTA and CDR2 is FQGNSA. V was shortened by 6 bases and J by 11 bases, with 16 bases between the two germline ends. CDR3 bases: TGTGCCAGCAGTACGAGTTCCGGGCTCGCTTTCTTT. It yields the protein CASSTSSGLAFF.

Many counts were recorded for this clonotype. The gene calls are TRBV5-1 and TRBJ2-1; perhaps TRBD2 as D (6 bases). In germline, CDR1 is SGHRS, CDR2 YFSETQ. Deletions cut 4 bases from V and 4 bases from J, with 18 bases between. The CDR3 spans 16 residues. The CDR3 coding sequence is TGCGCCAGCAGCCAGATCCCCGGGACTGCTTACAATGAGCAGTTCTTC. Encoded protein: CASSQIPGTAYNEQFF.

This clonotype was detected a few times. The chain combines TRBV20-1 with TRBJ1-1; D may be TRBD1 (6 bases). Germline CDR1 DFQATT, CDR2 SNEGSKA (reference sequence). CDR3 length: 14 amino acids. V dropped 5 bases and J dropped 1 base, with 14 bases sitting between them. The chain's CDR3 is CSAPRGGRNTEAFF. The CDR3 DNA sequence: TGCAGTGCTCCCAGAGGGGGGCGGAACACTGAAGCTTTCTTT.

Only a few counts were recorded for this clonotype. This rearrangement joins TRBV5-5 to TRBJ2-1; D uncertain. CDR1 and CDR2 (germline): SGHKS, YYEKEE (reference sequence). The V end lost 0 bases, the J end lost 2 bases, and 9 bases lay between the germline ends. The CDR3 length is 15 residues. In DNA form, the CDR3 reads TGTGCCAGCAGCTTGGGTCCTGCCACCTACAATGAGCAGTTCTTC. Translation gives CASSLGPATYNEQFF. Full variable domain (missing parts from reference TRBV5-5 and TRBJ2-1): DAGVTQSPTHLIKTRGQQVTLRCSPISGHKSVSWYQQVLGQGPQFIFQYYEKEERGRGNFPDRFSARQFPNYSSELNVNALLLGDSALYLCASSLGPATYNEQFFGPGTRLTVL.

The chain links TRBV5-1 to TRBJ1-3; possible D gene TRBD1, 5 bases. Trimming took off 3 bases at V and 14 bases at J, with 21 bases between the two ends. CDR3 length equals 14 residues. Germline V gene data show CDR1 as SGHRS and CDR2 as YFSETQ. Written as DNA, the CDR3 is TGCGCCAGCAGCTCCCCGGAGAGGGGCGCTAACGTATATTTT. This sequence encodes CASSSPERGANVYF.

The chain carries TRBV4-3 and TRBJ2-3, with 9 positions matching TRBD2. V dropped 1 base and J dropped 3; count of bases not matched to a gene: 11. This CDR3 spans 18 amino acids. From germline, CDR1 is LGHNA and CDR2 YSLEER. CDR3 sequence (DNA): TGCGCCAGCAGCCAAGTTTGGGAGCGGGGGGCCGATACAGATACGCAGTATTTT. It specifies CASSQVWERGADTDTQYF.

Only a few counts were recorded for this clonotype. The CDR3 spells CSARDYGGAKNIQYF. The DNA for the CDR3 is TGCAGTGCTAGAGATTATGGGGGGGCGAAGAACATTCAGTACTTC. The V and J genes are TRBV20-1 and TRBJ2-4; D perhaps matches TRBD2 (7 bases). Germline-derived CDR1 and CDR2 are DFQATT and SNEGSKA (reference sequence). The V and J ends lost 0 bases and 7 bases respectively, with 16 bases between them. CDR3 length: 15 amino acids.